The present T cell receptor (beta chain) was sequenced within a study of identical twins. Study-wide results and caveats: Twin pairs' shared out-of-frame alpha sequences were enriched in low generation probability. For zero-insertion analyses, partial confounding could come from invariant MAIT and iNKT cells. Where beta out-of-frame sequences were concerned, excess twin sharing was weaker.

TCRdb reprocessed the 5' RACE reads with MiXCR, giving one entry per CDR3 protein. The sample has 420,000 or so distinct CDR3 sequences, around 20% seen once; the top ten hold around 12%. Of note for this clonotype: No antigen is known for it.

V was clipped by 0 bases and J by 2 bases, with 11 bases between them. CDR3 length equals 15 residues. Germline assignment: CDR1 MGHRA and CDR2 YSYEKL. V and J are TRBV4-1 and TRBJ2-7, with D possibly TRBD2 on 5 matching bases. The sequence was obtained from a man aged 50 to 60 in good health. The sample comprised naive T cells sorted from blood. The CDR3 loop reads CASSQDSRVPYEQYF. CDR3 bases: TGCGCCAGCAGCCAAGATTCGCGGGTCCCCTACGAGCAGTACTTC.